This T cell receptor beta chain was captured by sequencing in a study of blood T cell repertoires in COVID-19. Study information: T cells, B-cell-depleted T cells, or PBMCs supplied cDNA or gDNA.

Clones were sequenced by immunoSEQ multiplex PCR, and TCRdb holds only the in-frame ones, with some missing. The profile shows some 200,000 clones, about 81% of them singletons. Recruitment covered about 25 US areas and drew participants whose ages spanned about 18 to 100 years. Donors were grouped by their self-reported clinical history. Two consecutive negative NP/OP PCR tests, clearance, or resolved symptoms defined Cohort 3 recovery. The receptor comes from a man aged 35 to 55 who had recovered from COVID-19. The sequencing sample was made of PBMCs or T cells enriched from blood (not recorded which).

CDR3 amino acids: CASSLGTTGDEQFF. As DNA, the CDR3 is TGCGCCAGCAGCTTGGGGACAACTGGGGATGAGCAGTTCTTC. The chain links TRBV5-1 to TRBJ2-1; a possible D gene is TRBD1 (5 bases). CDR1 is SGHRS, CDR2 YFSETQ, per germline. V lost 0 bases to trimming and J lost 8 bases, with 12 bases between them. The CDR3 sequence is 14 residues long.